These T cell receptor beta chains were read from a single sample in a study of T cell repertoires in cytomegalovirus infection. These receptors' targets are unknown. TCRdb used MiXCR to reprocess the reads, holding one entry per CDR3 protein. Among approximately 350,000 distinct CDR3 sequences listed, around a third were seen once. Sequencing used cultured PBMCs, obtained from culture after CMV antigen stimulation. These receptor sequences come from a human donor in good health (CMV status not recorded). Some clones in this sample may be carry-over from other donors' samples. The CDR3 runs from the conserved cysteine through the conserved F or W. The D gene is left open where the match is weak.

d_call: -; v_call: TRBV6-2/TRBV6-3; j_call: TRBJ2-1; cdr3_aa: CASSTTAGKQFF
d_call: TRBD2; v_call: TRBV20-1; j_call: TRBJ2-1; cdr3_aa: CSARPQAGRYYNEQFF
d_call: -; v_call: TRBV20-1; j_call: TRBJ2-1; cdr3_aa: CSARDSGTVTYNEQFF
d_call: TRBD2; v_call: TRBV6-1; j_call: TRBJ2-3; cdr3_aa: CASSVNLAEAVTDTQYF
d_call: -; v_call: TRBV7-2; j_call: TRBJ2-1; cdr3_aa: CASSRGNEQFF
d_call: -; v_call: TRBV2; j_call: TRBJ1-5; cdr3_aa: CASSEGPYQPQHF
d_call: TRBD1; v_call: TRBV7-2; j_call: TRBJ2-1; cdr3_aa: CASSLVGQEINEQFF
d_call: -; v_call: TRBV24-1; j_call: TRBJ2-3; cdr3_aa: CATSETHSTDTQYF
d_call: -; v_call: TRBV6-2/TRBV6-3; j_call: TRBJ2-3; cdr3_aa: CASSYWSGSTDTQYF
d_call: -; v_call: TRBV7-2; j_call: TRBJ1-2; cdr3_aa: CASAWAGSGGDLGYTF
d_call: TRBD1; v_call: TRBV6-6; j_call: TRBJ2-1; cdr3_aa: CASIPDRAEGKNEQFF
d_call: -; v_call: TRBV4-3; j_call: TRBJ2-3; cdr3_aa: CASSQESDTQYF
d_call: -; v_call: TRBV7-2; j_call: TRBJ2-5; cdr3_aa: CASSLLNSRQTQYF
d_call: -; v_call: TRBV4-2; j_call: TRBJ2-1; cdr3_aa: CASSQDRGGTNHNEQFF
d_call: -; v_call: TRBV27; j_call: TRBJ2-3; cdr3_aa: CASSLKKLYRVGGTDTQYF
d_call: -; v_call: TRBV5-5; j_call: TRBJ2-5; cdr3_aa: CASSPRQASQETQYF
d_call: -; v_call: TRBV5-4; j_call: TRBJ2-1; cdr3_aa: CASSLAYRSYNEQFF
d_call: -; v_call: TRBV7-2; j_call: TRBJ2-3; cdr3_aa: CASSIAVISTDTQYF
d_call: -; v_call: TRBV7-9; j_call: TRBJ1-2; cdr3_aa: CASSLEGYNGYTF
d_call: -; v_call: TRBV6-1; j_call: TRBJ1-1; cdr3_aa: CASSHVQGTLNTEAFF
d_call: TRBD1; v_call: TRBV5-1; j_call: TRBJ1-4; cdr3_aa: CASRTGTAGGKLFF
d_call: -; v_call: TRBV28; j_call: TRBJ1-2; cdr3_aa: CASSLIRERGYTF
d_call: -; v_call: TRBV12-3/TRBV12-4; j_call: TRBJ1-5; cdr3_aa: CASSSGNSNQPQHF
d_call: -; v_call: TRBV6-2/TRBV6-3; j_call: TRBJ2-3; cdr3_aa: CASSYPGTGTDTQYF
d_call: -; v_call: TRBV28; j_call: TRBJ1-5; cdr3_aa: CASSSDRTLSNQPQHF
d_call: TRBD2; v_call: TRBV4-3; j_call: TRBJ2-7; cdr3_aa: CASSPGTSLGEQYF
d_call: -; v_call: TRBV6-2/TRBV6-3; j_call: TRBJ2-3; cdr3_aa: CASSHRTGGASTDTQYF
d_call: TRBD1; v_call: TRBV20-1; j_call: TRBJ2-2; cdr3_aa: CSAKDRENTGELFF
d_call: -; v_call: TRBV6-6; j_call: TRBJ1-4; cdr3_aa: CASSDDRRSEKLFF
d_call: -; v_call: TRBV12-3/TRBV12-4; j_call: TRBJ2-5; cdr3_aa: CASSQTIQETQYF
d_call: -; v_call: TRBV7-2; j_call: TRBJ2-5; cdr3_aa: CASSYPLETQYF
d_call: TRBD1; v_call: TRBV7-8; j_call: TRBJ2-3; cdr3_aa: CASSFTGGADTQYF
d_call: TRBD2; v_call: TRBV28; j_call: TRBJ2-3; cdr3_aa: CASSPRGFSGKYTDTQYF
d_call: -; v_call: TRBV7-8; j_call: TRBJ1-4; cdr3_aa: CASSPWSQSGEKLFF
d_call: TRBD1; v_call: TRBV28; j_call: TRBJ1-1; cdr3_aa: CASRTGRSLNTEAFF
d_call: -; v_call: TRBV7-8; j_call: TRBJ1-3; cdr3_aa: CASSLAQLREGNTIYF
d_call: TRBD1; v_call: TRBV4-1; j_call: TRBJ2-5; cdr3_aa: CASSQRQGSQETQYF